These T cell receptor beta chains were read from a single sample in a study of identical twins. TCRdb ran MiXCR on the 5' RACE reads and lists one entry per CDR3 protein. Among approximately 600,000 distinct CDR3 sequences listed, around 7.4% were seen once. The same sample was also used in a study of yellow fever vaccine responses in identical twins.

Sequencing input: PBMCs. Receptors were obtained from a woman between 18 and 29 years old in good health. The CDR3 runs from the conserved cysteine through the conserved F or W. The order of the fields is V gene, CDR3 length, D gene, J gene, clone size, CDR3 DNA, CDR3 protein. The D gene is left open where the match is weak. Some rows have no size entry. The others give once, few or many, or a class for an expanded clone.

V gene: TRBV7-6
CDR3 length: 16
D gene: TRBD1
J gene: TRBJ2-1
clone size: many
CDR3 DNA: TGTGCCAGCAGCCCTAGGTGGGACAGGGCGTCCAATGAGCAGTTCTTC
CDR3 protein: CASSPRWDRASNEQFF

V gene: TRBV28
CDR3 length: 13
D gene: -
J gene: TRBJ2-3
clone size: few
CDR3 DNA: TGTGCCAGCAGTCCCCCCCTCACAGATACGCAGTATTTT
CDR3 protein: CASSPPLTDTQYF

V gene: TRBV20-1
CDR3 length: 15
D gene: -
J gene: TRBJ2-2
clone size: -
CDR3 DNA: TGCAGTGCTAGAGCAGGGTTGTCGGTCACCGGGGAGCTGTTTTTT
CDR3 protein: CSARAGLSVTGELFF

V gene: TRBV18
CDR3 length: 14
D gene: -
J gene: TRBJ2-1
clone size: few
CDR3 DNA: TGTGCCAGCTCCCCGAGGGCTCCGAGGAATGAGCAGTTCTTC
CDR3 protein: CASSPRAPRNEQFF

V gene: TRBV20-1
CDR3 length: 12
D gene: -
J gene: TRBJ1-1
clone size: -
CDR3 DNA: TGCAGTGCTAGCCCCGGGCCAGCCGAAGCTTTCTTT
CDR3 protein: CSASPGPAEAFF

V gene: TRBV21-1
CDR3 length: 16
D gene: -
J gene: TRBJ2-2
clone size: few
CDR3 DNA: TGTGCCAGCAGCAAAGTTGAATGGTCTAACACCGGGGAGCTGTTTTTT
CDR3 protein: CASSKVEWSNTGELFF

V gene: TRBV4-2
CDR3 length: 14
D gene: -
J gene: TRBJ1-1
clone size: many
CDR3 DNA: TGTGCCAGCAGCCAAGGCGGTCGGGACACTGAAGCTTTCTTT
CDR3 protein: CASSQGGRDTEAFF

V gene: TRBV20-1
CDR3 length: 17
D gene: TRBD2
J gene: TRBJ2-1
clone size: many
CDR3 DNA: TGCAGTGCTAGAGAGACTAGCGGGAGGAGAGGAGCAGGGGAGCAGTTCTTC
CDR3 protein: CSARETSGRRGAGEQFF

V gene: TRBV11-2
CDR3 length: 12
D gene: -
J gene: TRBJ1-3
clone size: -
CDR3 DNA: TGTGCCAGCAGAACAACCCGGAGACAGTTATATTTT
CDR3 protein: CASRTTRRQLYF

V gene: TRBV20-1
CDR3 length: 16
D gene: TRBD2
J gene: TRBJ2-5
clone size: few
CDR3 DNA: TGCAGTGCTAGGGGACTAGTCCCGGGAGGGAGAGAGACCCAGTACTTC
CDR3 protein: CSARGLVPGGRETQYF

V gene: TRBV7-9
CDR3 length: 16
D gene: -
J gene: TRBJ2-2
clone size: many
CDR3 DNA: TGTGCCAGCAGCCCCAACACCGGGACTAACACCGGGGAGCTGTTTTTT
CDR3 protein: CASSPNTGTNTGELFF

V gene: TRBV12-3/TRBV12-4
CDR3 length: 13
D gene: TRBD2
J gene: TRBJ2-1
clone size: many
CDR3 DNA: TGTGCCAGCAGTTTCGGGGGGTGGAATGAGCAGTTCTTC
CDR3 protein: CASSFGGWNEQFF

V gene: TRBV27
CDR3 length: 14
D gene: -
J gene: TRBJ1-1
clone size: few
CDR3 DNA: TGTGCCAGCACCCCGGACGGAGTGAACACTGAAGCTTTCTTT
CDR3 protein: CASTPDGVNTEAFF

V gene: TRBV12-3/TRBV12-4
CDR3 length: 15
D gene: TRBD1
J gene: TRBJ1-5
clone size: few
CDR3 DNA: TGTGCCAGCAGTTTTTCGCGGCAGGGGGATCAGCCCCAGCATTTT
CDR3 protein: CASSFSRQGDQPQHF

V gene: TRBV5-1
CDR3 length: 16
D gene: -
J gene: TRBJ2-3
clone size: few
CDR3 DNA: TGCGCCAGCAGCTACCTACGGGAGCCCCCCACAGATACGCAGTATTTT
CDR3 protein: CASSYLREPPTDTQYF

V gene: TRBV4-2
CDR3 length: 16
D gene: TRBD1
J gene: TRBJ1-3
clone size: -
CDR3 DNA: TGTGCCAGCAGCCTGGGACAGGGGGCATCTGGAAACACCATATATTTT
CDR3 protein: CASSLGQGASGNTIYF

V gene: TRBV7-8
CDR3 length: 14
D gene: -
J gene: TRBJ2-7
clone size: few
CDR3 DNA: TGTGCCAGCAGCTTAGGTGTCATGAACTACGAGCAGTACTTC
CDR3 protein: CASSLGVMNYEQYF

V gene: TRBV11-3
CDR3 length: 17
D gene: TRBD2
J gene: TRBJ2-1
clone size: many
CDR3 DNA: TGTGCCAGCAGCTCCGTACCAACTAGCGGGAATGTGTATGAGCAGTTCTTC
CDR3 protein: CASSSVPTSGNVYEQFF

V gene: TRBV7-9
CDR3 length: 15
D gene: -
J gene: TRBJ2-3
clone size: many
CDR3 DNA: TGTGCCAGCAGCTTATACAGGACTAGCACAGATACGCAGTATTTT
CDR3 protein: CASSLYRTSTDTQYF

V gene: TRBV19
CDR3 length: 15
D gene: TRBD1
J gene: TRBJ1-1
clone size: -
CDR3 DNA: TGTGCCAGTAGTATAGACAGGGGGCTAGGGACTGAAGCTTTCTTT
CDR3 protein: CASSIDRGLGTEAFF

V gene: TRBV3-1
CDR3 length: 11
D gene: -
J gene: TRBJ1-6
clone size: few
CDR3 DNA: TGTGCCAGCTCCCGAGGGGATCGCCTCCACTTT
CDR3 protein: CASSRGDRLHF

V gene: TRBV12-5
CDR3 length: 16
D gene: TRBD1
J gene: TRBJ2-7
clone size: many
CDR3 DNA: TGTGCTAGTGGTTTGGTCCCGGGACAGGGGTCATCATTCCAGTACTTC
CDR3 protein: CASGLVPGQGSSFQYF

V gene: TRBV5-1
CDR3 length: 13
D gene: -
J gene: TRBJ2-2
clone size: few
CDR3 DNA: TGCGCCAGCATTCCAGCGAACACCGGGGAGCTGTTTTTT
CDR3 protein: CASIPANTGELFF

V gene: TRBV4-2
CDR3 length: 17
D gene: -
J gene: TRBJ2-1
clone size: -
CDR3 DNA: TGTGCCAGCAGCCAAGGTTCTCAGGGGGGGCCCTACAATGAGCAGTTCTTC
CDR3 protein: CASSQGSQGGPYNEQFF

V gene: TRBV28
CDR3 length: 11
D gene: -
J gene: TRBJ1-1
clone size: -
CDR3 DNA: TGTGCCAGCAGCCCGAGCACTGAAGCTTTCTTT
CDR3 protein: CASSPSTEAFF

V gene: TRBV5-8
CDR3 length: 17
D gene: -
J gene: TRBJ2-6
clone size: few
CDR3 DNA: TGTGCCAGCAGCTTAATGAGGGCGGATCCTGGGGCCAACGTCCTGACTTTC
CDR3 protein: CASSLMRADPGANVLTF

V gene: TRBV24-1
CDR3 length: 13
D gene: -
J gene: TRBJ2-1
clone size: few
CDR3 DNA: TGTGCCACCAGTGATTATCTTTCCAATGAGCAGTTCTTC
CDR3 protein: CATSDYLSNEQFF

V gene: TRBV20-1
CDR3 length: 14
D gene: TRBD2
J gene: TRBJ2-1
clone size: few
CDR3 DNA: TGCAGTGCTAGCCCTTGGAGCGGGGGTTATGAGCAGTTCTTC
CDR3 protein: CSASPWSGGYEQFF